The 24 T cell receptor beta chains given below trace back to one sample, sequenced in a study of blood T cell repertoires in COVID-19. The method was immunoSEQ multiplex PCR; TCRdb's version includes in-frame clones alone and lacks a portion of them. This table holds about 250,000 clones, about 89% found once. Material: PBMCs or T cells enriched from blood (not recorded which). These TCRs come from a man between 40 and 49 years old who had recovered from COVID-19.

The chain combines TRBV9 with TRBJ2-7; D not certain. Germline loops: CDR1 SGDLS, CDR2 YYNGEE. The CDR3 has 13 amino acids. V lost 4 bases to trimming and J lost 6 bases, with 14 bases between them. The chain's CDR3 is CASSRIDLGEQYF. For the CDR3, the DNA is TGTGCCAGCAGCCGAATTGACTTGGGCGAGCAGTACTTC.

This chain links TRBV9 with TRBJ2-4; 9 nucleotides align to TRBD1. The CDR3 is made up of 13 amino acids. The J segment lost 5 bases and the V segment lost 7 bases, leaving 4 bases of the junction unmatched. Germline loops: CDR1 SGDLS, CDR2 YYNGEE. CDR3 sequence (DNA): TGTGCCAGCGGTCGGGACAGGGAAAACATTCAGTACTTC. Encoded protein: CASGRDRENIQYF.

The V call is TRBV19, the J call TRBJ2-2; tentatively, D is TRBD2 (7 bases). The CDR3 extends over 18 amino acids. Germline CDR1 reads LNHDA; CDR2 reads SQIVND (reference sequence). Trimming cost V 0 bases and J 7 bases, with 21 bases left between them. The CDR3 reads CASSIDEDSGEFVGELFF. In DNA form, the CDR3 reads TGTGCCAGTAGTATAGACGAGGACAGCGGGGAATTCGTCGGGGAGCTGTTTTTT.

The V gene is TRBV9, the J gene TRBJ2-3, with 11 bases fitting TRBD2. The CDR3 sequence is 17 residues long. CDR1 and CDR2 from the germline V gene are SGDLS and YYNGEE. The V gene end was trimmed by 5 bases and the J gene end by 0 bases; junction bases not matched to a gene: 8. In DNA form, the CDR3 reads TGTGCCAGCAGTAAATTAGCGGGAGGGTTGAGCACAGATACGCAGTATTTT. It is translated as CASSKLAGGLSTDTQYF.

This chain uses TRBV6-5 with TRBJ1-2; 7 nucleotides agree with TRBD1. CDR1 MNHEY and CDR2 SVGAGI come from the germline V gene. V lost 4 bases and J lost 2; bases outside the gene matches: 7. CDR3 length: 15 residues. CDR3 in amino acids: CASSLGIQGNYGYTF. The CDR3 coding sequence is TGTGCCAGCAGTTTGGGGATACAGGGGAACTATGGCTACACCTTC.

The chain recombines TRBV5-6 with TRBJ2-5; the match to TRBD2 covers 8 bases. V was pared by 4 bases and J by 5 bases, with 13 bases of the junction left unmatched. Germline values: CDR1 SGHDT, CDR2 YYEEEE. The CDR3 is made up of 16 amino acids. CDR3 residues: CASSRGPVAGFETQYF. The CDR3 region has the DNA TGTGCCAGCAGCCGGGGGCCCGTAGCGGGGTTTGAGACCCAGTACTTC. The full variable domain, with the rest looked up from reference TRBV5-6 and TRBJ2-5, is DAGVTQSPTHLIKTRGQQVTLRCSPKSGHDTVSWYQQALGQGPQFIFQYYEEEERQRGNFPDRFSGHQFPNYSSELNVNALLLGDSALYLCASSRGPVAGFETQYFGPGTRLLVL.

The rearrangement joins TRBV7-6 to TRBJ2-6, with D tentatively TRBD1 (5 bases). Trimming stripped 6 bases from V and 1 base from J, with 10 bases between. The CDR3 runs 15 residues. Per the germline V gene, CDR1 is SGHVS and CDR2 is FNYEAQ. The DNA of the CDR3 is TGTGCCAGCAGGACTGGGGCGTCTGGGGCCAACGTCCTGACTTTC. As protein: CASRTGASGANVLTF.

CDR3 amino acids: CASSLNLNRQLANYGYTF. The CDR3 DNA is TGCGCCAGCAGCTTGAATCTGAACAGACAACTTGCGAATTATGGCTACACCTTC. The J gene is TRBJ1-2, the V gene TRBV5-1; D unclear. V shed 1 base and J shed 5 bases, with 24 bases lying between them. This CDR3 spans 18 amino acids. Germline V CDR1 and CDR2: SGHRS, YFSETQ. The whole variable domain, filled in from reference TRBV5-1 and TRBJ1-2, reads KAGVTQTPRYLIKTRGQQVTLSCSPISGHRSVSWYQQTPGQGLQFLFEYFSETQRNKGNFPGRFSGRQFSNSRSEMNVSTLELGDSALYLCASSLNLNRQLANYGYTFGSGTRLTVV.

This sequence joins TRBV19 and TRBJ1-2, with D possibly matching TRBD1 (6 bases). V lost 3 bases and J 0 bases, leaving 11 bases between the germline ends. Germline values: CDR1 LNHDA, CDR2 SQIVND (reference sequence). This CDR3 region has 15 residues. The CDR3 coding sequence is TGTGCCAGTAGTATTAGGGCAGGGGCTAACTATGGCTACACCTTC. The encoded protein is CASSIRAGANYGYTF.

The chain uses TRBV7-3 and TRBJ1-2, with D tentatively TRBD1 (6 bases). This CDR3 has 16 residues. Trimming removed 8 bases at V and 7 bases at J, with 26 bases between. Germline values: CDR1 SGHTA, CDR2 FQGTGA. CDR3 nucleotides: TGTGCCAGCGGTTATACCGGGACACCGGGCGTGGTTGGCTACACCTTC. Protein product: CASGYTGTPGVVGYTF.

A single count supports this clone. The chain uses TRBV2 and TRBJ2-7; perhaps TRBD1 as D (5 bases). This CDR3 has 11 residues. Between the trimmed V and J ends, which lost 8 bases and 6 bases, there was a span of 11 bases. Looked up from germline, CDR1 is SNHLY and CDR2 is FYNNEI. This CDR3 reads CASRQGPEQYF. The CDR3 region has the DNA TGTGCCAGCCGGCAGGGTCCCGAGCAGTACTTC.

This sequence joins TRBV4-1 and TRBJ2-3; 12 bases are shared with TRBD2. The V segment lost 0 bases and the J segment 1 base; nucleotides outside the gene matches: 8. This CDR3 comprises 19 residues. CDR1 MGHRA and CDR2 YSYEKL come from the germline V gene. As DNA, the CDR3 is TGCGCCAGCAGCCAAGATATGGCTAGCGGGGGGGCAGGCACAGATACGCAGTATTTT. Residues: CASSQDMASGGAGTDTQYF.

V and J are TRBV7-9 and TRBJ1-5; D is undetermined. V lost 3 bases, J lost 10 bases, and 13 bases lay in between. The CDR3 is made up of 13 amino acids. The germline CDR1 and CDR2 sequences are SEHNR and FQNEAQ (reference sequence). The CDR3 bases are TGTGCCAGCAGCTTGGAGGATTCTGGTCCCCAGCATTTT. Amino acids: CASSLEDSGPQHF.

V and J are TRBV5-6 and TRBJ1-3, with 11 bases lining up with TRBD1. There are 17 residues in the CDR3. With 4 bases clipped from V and 2 bases from J, the junction kept 8 bases outside the gene matches. Germline CDR1 is SGHDT and CDR2 is YYEEEE. DNA of the CDR3: TGTGCCAGCAGCACCTGGGGACAGGGGGGACCTGGAAACACCATATATTTT. Its translation is CASSTWGQGGPGNTIYF.

The V gene is TRBV13, the J gene TRBJ2-7; 12 bases map to TRBD2. This CDR3 is built from 15 residues. The trim removed 0 bases at V and 4 bases at J, leaving 1 base unmatched. Germline V gives CDR1 PRHDT, CDR2 FYEKMQ (reference sequence). CDR3 bases: TGTGCCAGCAGCTTAGGCCTAGCGGGAGGGTACGAGCAGTACTTC. Translated: CASSLGLAGGYEQYF.

The rearrangement uses TRBV5-1 and TRBJ1-3, with a tentative D call TRBD1 (5 bases). Germline CDR1 SGHRS, CDR2 YFSETQ. Trimming shortened V by 0 bases and J by 8 bases, and 12 bases separated the two germline ends. The CDR3 length is 14 residues. DNA for the CDR3: TGCGCCAGCAGCTTGGAGGCAGGGAGGGACACCATATATTTT. The encoded protein is CASSLEAGRDTIYF.

Written as DNA, the CDR3 is TGCGCCAGCAGTGATCTCGGGCCGGCGGGAGGAGGATACGAGCAGTACTTC. Amino acid sequence: CASSDLGPAGGGYEQYF. The rearrangement uses TRBV10-1 and TRBJ2-7; 8 bases agree with TRBD2. Germline loops: CDR1 WNHNN, CDR2 SYGVQD (reference sequence). The CDR3 spans 17 residues. V lost 3 bases, J lost 4 bases, and 14 bases stayed unmatched.

This clone was counted a few times. The chain uses TRBV13 and TRBJ2-7; 10 positions agree with TRBD1. Trimming took 5 bases from V and 6 from J; bases not matched to a gene: 10. Germline values: CDR1 PRHDT, CDR2 FYEKMQ (reference sequence). There are 15 residues in the CDR3. CDR3 DNA: TGTGCCAGCAGCGTATCCGGGACAGGGGTTACCGAGCAGTACTTC. Its protein product is CASSVSGTGVTEQYF.

The table lists this clone with a count of one. The rearrangement joins TRBV19 to TRBJ2-7; tentative D call: TRBD2 (5 bases). V lost 3 bases to trimming and J lost 2 bases, with 11 bases between them. CDR3 size: 14 residues. Germline CDR1 and CDR2: LNHDA and SQIVND (reference sequence). The CDR3 spells CASSMDGETYEQYF. In DNA, the CDR3 is TGTGCCAGTAGTATGGATGGGGAGACCTACGAGCAGTACTTC.

This chain connects TRBV6-2 or TRBV6-3 to TRBJ2-7, with 16 bases lining up with TRBD2. Trimming took 2 bases from V and 7 from J; bases not matched to a gene: 14. The CDR3 runs to 19 residues. The germline CDR1 and CDR2 sequences are MNHEY and SVGEGT. The CDR3 DNA sequence: TGTGCCAGCAGTTACGACTCATCGGGACTAGCGGGAGGGGTGGAAGAGCAGTACTTC. It translates to CASSYDSSGLAGGVEEQYF.

This clone came up once. V and J are TRBV19 and TRBJ1-1; TRBD1 matches at 7 bases. Losses at the gene ends were 6 bases for V and 1 base for J; bases not matched to a gene: 8. Germline V gene lookup returns CDR1 LNHDA and CDR2 SQIVND (reference sequence). This CDR3 has 15 residues. CDR3 coding DNA: TGTGCCAGTAGGAAGGGGGCGTTTGAGAACACTGAAGCTTTCTTT. Its translation: CASRKGAFENTEAFF.

The chain joins TRBV28 to TRBJ2-7; D might be TRBD2 (6 bases). CDR1 and CDR2 from the germline V gene are MDHEN and SYDVKM. This CDR3 comprises 11 residues. The DNA for the CDR3 is TGTCCTCCGCGGGGTAGCGACGAGCAGTACTTC. Protein: CPPRGSDEQYF.

The V call is TRBV7-6, the J call TRBJ1-4; D ambiguous. This CDR3 is 17 amino acids long. From germline, CDR1 is SGHVS and CDR2 FNYEAQ. V dropped 5 bases and J dropped 4 bases, with 20 bases sitting between them. DNA for the CDR3: TGTGCCAGCAGCAAGACCCCCGGAGCCGGATTTAATGAAAAACTGTTTTTT. Residues: CASSKTPGAGFNEKLFF.

This clone has only a few counts. The CDR3 region is CASSSTGTLTYGYTF. CDR3 coding DNA: TGTGCCAGCAGTTCCACAGGGACCCTTACCTATGGCTACACCTTC. The chain joins TRBV27 to TRBJ1-2, with D possibly being TRBD1 (6 bases). The CDR3 consists of 15 residues. CDR1 is MNHEY, CDR2 SMNVEV, per germline (reference sequence). Deletions cut 4 bases from V and 4 bases from J, with 16 bases between.